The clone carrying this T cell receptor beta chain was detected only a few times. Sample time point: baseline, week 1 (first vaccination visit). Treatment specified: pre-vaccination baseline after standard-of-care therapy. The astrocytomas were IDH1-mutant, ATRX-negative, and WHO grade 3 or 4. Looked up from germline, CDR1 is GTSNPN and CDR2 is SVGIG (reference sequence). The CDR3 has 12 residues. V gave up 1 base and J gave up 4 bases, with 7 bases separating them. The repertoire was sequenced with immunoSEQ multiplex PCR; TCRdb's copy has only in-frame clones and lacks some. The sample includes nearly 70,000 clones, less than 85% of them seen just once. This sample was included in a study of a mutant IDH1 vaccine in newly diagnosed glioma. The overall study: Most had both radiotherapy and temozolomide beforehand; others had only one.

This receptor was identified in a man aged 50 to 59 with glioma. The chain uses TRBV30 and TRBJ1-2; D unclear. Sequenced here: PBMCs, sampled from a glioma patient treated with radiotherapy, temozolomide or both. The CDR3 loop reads CAWSDTAYGYTF. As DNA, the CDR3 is TGTGCCTGGAGTGACACTGCCTATGGCTACACCTTC.